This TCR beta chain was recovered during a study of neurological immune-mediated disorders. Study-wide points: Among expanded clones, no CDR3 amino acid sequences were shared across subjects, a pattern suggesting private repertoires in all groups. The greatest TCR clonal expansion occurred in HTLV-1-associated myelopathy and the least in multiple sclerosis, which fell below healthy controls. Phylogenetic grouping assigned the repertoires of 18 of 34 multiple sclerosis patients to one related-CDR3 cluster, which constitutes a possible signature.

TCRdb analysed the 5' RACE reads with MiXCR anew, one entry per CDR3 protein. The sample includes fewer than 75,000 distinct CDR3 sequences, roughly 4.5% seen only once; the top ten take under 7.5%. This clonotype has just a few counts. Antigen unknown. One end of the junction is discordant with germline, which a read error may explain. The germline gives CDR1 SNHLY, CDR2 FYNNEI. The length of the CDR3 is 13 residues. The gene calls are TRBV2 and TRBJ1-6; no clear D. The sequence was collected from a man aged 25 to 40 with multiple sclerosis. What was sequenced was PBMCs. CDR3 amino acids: CASSDRYNSPLNF. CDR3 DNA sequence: TGTGCCAGCAGTGACAGATATAATTCACCCCTCAACTTT.